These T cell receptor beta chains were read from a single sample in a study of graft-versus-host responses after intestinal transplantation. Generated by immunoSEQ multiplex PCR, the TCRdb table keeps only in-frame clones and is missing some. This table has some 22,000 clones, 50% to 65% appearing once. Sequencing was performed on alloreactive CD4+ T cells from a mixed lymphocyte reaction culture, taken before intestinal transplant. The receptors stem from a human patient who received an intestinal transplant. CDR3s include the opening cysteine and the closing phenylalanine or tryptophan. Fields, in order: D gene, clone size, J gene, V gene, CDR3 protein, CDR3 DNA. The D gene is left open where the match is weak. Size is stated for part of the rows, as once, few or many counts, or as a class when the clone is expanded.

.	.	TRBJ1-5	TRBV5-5	CASSLRGGYSNQPQHF	TGTGCCAGCAGCCTACGGGGAGGGTATAGCAATCAGCCCCAGCATTTT
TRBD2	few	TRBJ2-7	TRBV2	CASGGLAGGSSYEQYF	TGTGCCAGCGGGGGACTAGCGGGAGGGAGCTCCTACGAGCAGTACTTC
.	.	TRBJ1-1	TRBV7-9	CASSPRRVNDTEAFF	TGTGCCAGCAGCCCACGCAGGGTGAACGACACTGAAGCTTTCTTT
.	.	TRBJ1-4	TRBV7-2	CASSLGALATNEKLFF	TGTGCCAGCAGCTTAGGGGCCCTTGCAACTAATGAAAAACTGTTTTTT
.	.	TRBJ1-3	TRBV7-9	CASSRKNYSGNTIYF	TGTGCCAGCAGCCGAAAAAACTACTCTGGAAACACCATATATTTT
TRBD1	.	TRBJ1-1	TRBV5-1	CASSLPGGTGIIEAFF	TGCGCCAGCAGCTTGCCAGGAGGGACAGGGATTATTGAAGCTTTCTTT
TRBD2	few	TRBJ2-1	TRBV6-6	CASIPPGLAGANEQFF	TGTGCCAGCATACCCCCGGGACTAGCGGGGGCTAATGAGCAGTTCTTC
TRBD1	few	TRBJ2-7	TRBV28	CASRYSRGQGGSYEQYF	TGTGCCAGCAGATACTCCCGGGGACAGGGTGGCTCCTACGAGCAGTACTTC
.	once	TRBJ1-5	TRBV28	CASSLQTLLNQPQHF	TGTGCCAGCAGTTTACAGACACTTCTCAATCAGCCCCAGCATTTT
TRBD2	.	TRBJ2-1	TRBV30	CAWSVSGFAGEQFF	TGTGCCTGGAGTGTTAGCGGGTTTGCCGGGGAGCAGTTCTTC
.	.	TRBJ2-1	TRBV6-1	CASGGANEQFF	TGTGCCAGCGGGGGGGCCAATGAGCAGTTCTTC
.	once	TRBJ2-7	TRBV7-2	CASSFQSNRDREQYF	TGTGCCAGCAGCTTCCAATCAAACAGGGACCGCGAGCAGTACTTC